The text below deals with one TCR beta chain. This specimen belongs to a study of blood T cell repertoires in COVID-19. Some clones are missing from TCRdb's copy, which holds only in-frame ones; the method was immunoSEQ multiplex PCR. The table shows about 110,000 clones, with around four fifths occurring only once. In germline, CDR1 is LGHDT, CDR2 YNNKEL (reference sequence). CDR3 length equals 19 residues. The V end lost 2 bases, the J end lost 4 bases, and 24 bases lay between the germline ends. Sequenced material: peripheral blood. The TCR originated in a woman in her 70s with acute or convalescent COVID-19. This chain links TRBV3-1 (or the pseudogene TRBV3-2) with TRBJ2-1; possible D gene TRBD2, 6 bases. CDR3 loop: CASSQSRPETRSRYNEQFF. CDR3 nucleotides: TGTGCCAGCAGCCAATCGCGGCCAGAGACTAGATCCCGGTACAATGAGCAGTTCTTC.